The source of this T cell receptor (beta chain) is a study of Graves' ophthalmopathy and Graves' hyperthyroidism. Study outcomes and limitations: Blood shared most expanded thyroid clonotypes above 0.001 frequency.

Reliance was placed on clinical symptoms, serum thyroxine, TRAb, thyroid ultrasound and orbital computed tomography for diagnosis. The starting material, roughly 9.4 ml of fresh peripheral blood, provided the PBMCs. The V gene lost 5 bases and the J gene lost 3 bases, with 7 bases spanning the gap. In germline, CDR1 is SGHAT, CDR2 FQNNGV. The CDR3 has 12 residues. This clonotype was recorded a few times. Antigen unknown. Transcripts of RNA were the source for amplifying TCR beta CDR3 regions. Scientists carried out first-round RT-PCR using HTBI primers and then a second-round multiplex PCR. Each CDR3 protein gets one entry after TCRdb re-called the multiplex PCR reads with MiXCR. The sample carries some 410,000 distinct CDR3 sequences, around 21% recorded once.

Material: peripheral blood. The receptor comes from a woman aged 18-35 years with stable Graves' hyperthyroidism. The V gene is TRBV11-2, the J gene TRBJ1-2; D uncertain. CDR3 protein: CASSQLDYGYTF. The DNA for the CDR3 is TGTGCCAGCAGCCAGCTGGACTATGGCTACACCTTC.